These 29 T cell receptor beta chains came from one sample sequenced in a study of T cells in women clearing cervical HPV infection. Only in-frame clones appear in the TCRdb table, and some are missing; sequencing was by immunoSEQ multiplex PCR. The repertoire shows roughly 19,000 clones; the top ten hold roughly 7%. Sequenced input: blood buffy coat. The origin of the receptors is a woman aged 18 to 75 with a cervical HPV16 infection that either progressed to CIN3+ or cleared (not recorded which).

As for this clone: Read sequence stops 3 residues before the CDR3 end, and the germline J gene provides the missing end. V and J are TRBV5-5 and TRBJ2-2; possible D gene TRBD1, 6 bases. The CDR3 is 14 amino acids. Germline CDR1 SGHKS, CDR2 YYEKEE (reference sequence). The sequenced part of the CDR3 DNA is TGTGCCAGCAGCTCACAGGGTAGCAATGAAAAG. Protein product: CASSSQGSNEK. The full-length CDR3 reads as CASSSQGSNEKLFF.

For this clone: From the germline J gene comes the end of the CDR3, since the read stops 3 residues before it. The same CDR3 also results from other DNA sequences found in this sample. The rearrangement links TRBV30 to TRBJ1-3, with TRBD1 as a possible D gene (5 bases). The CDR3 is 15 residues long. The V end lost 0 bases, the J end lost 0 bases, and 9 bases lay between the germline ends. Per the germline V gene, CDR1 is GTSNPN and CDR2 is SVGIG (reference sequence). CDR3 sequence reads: CAWSVRQLSGNTIYF. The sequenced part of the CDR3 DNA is TGTGCCTGGAGTGTAAGACAGCTCTCTGGAAACACC.

The CDR3 protein is CASSFDRGNYEQYF. The CDR3 DNA, read in part, is TGTGCCAGCAGTTTCGACAGGGGAAACTACGAG. This chain links TRBV27 with TRBJ2-7, with 8 bases fitting TRBD1. The read terminates 3 residues before the CDR3 end, so the remaining end is supplied by the germline J gene. Trimming cost V 3 bases and J 3 bases; bases outside gene matches: 4. The germline V gene has CDR1 MNHEY and CDR2 SMNVEV (reference sequence). The CDR3 spans 14 residues.

The CDR3 loop reads CASSPLGTGITDTYTF. Incomplete CDR3 DNA: TGTGCCAGCTCACCATTAGGGACAGGAATTACAGATACC. V is TRBV18 and J is TRBJ1-2, with 8 bases lining up with TRBD1. The read is 3 residues too short to cover the CDR3 end, so that end is filled in from the germline J gene. The CDR3 spans 16 residues. In germline, CDR1 is KGHSH, CDR2 LQKENI.

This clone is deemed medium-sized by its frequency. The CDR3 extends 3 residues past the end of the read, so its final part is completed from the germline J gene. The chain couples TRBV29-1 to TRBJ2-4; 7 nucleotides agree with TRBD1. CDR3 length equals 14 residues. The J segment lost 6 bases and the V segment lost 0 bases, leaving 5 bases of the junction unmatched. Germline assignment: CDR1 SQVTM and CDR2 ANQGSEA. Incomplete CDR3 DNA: TGCAGCGTTGAAGATATAGAGGGGGCAAACATT. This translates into CSVEDIEGANI. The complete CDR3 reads CSVEDIEGANIQYF.

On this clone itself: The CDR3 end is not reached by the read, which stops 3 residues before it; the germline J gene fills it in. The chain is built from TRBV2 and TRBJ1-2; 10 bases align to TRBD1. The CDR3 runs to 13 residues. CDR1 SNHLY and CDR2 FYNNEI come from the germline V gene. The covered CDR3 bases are TGTGCCAGCAGCCGACAGGGGGCTAATGAC. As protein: CASSRQGAND. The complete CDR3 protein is CASSRQGANDYTF. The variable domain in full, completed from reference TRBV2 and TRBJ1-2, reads EPEVTQTPSHQVTQMGQEVILRCVPISNHLYFYWYRQILGQKVEFLVSFYNNEISEKSEIFDDQFSVERPDGSNFTLKIRSTKLEDSAMYFCASSRQGANDYTFGSGTRLTVV.

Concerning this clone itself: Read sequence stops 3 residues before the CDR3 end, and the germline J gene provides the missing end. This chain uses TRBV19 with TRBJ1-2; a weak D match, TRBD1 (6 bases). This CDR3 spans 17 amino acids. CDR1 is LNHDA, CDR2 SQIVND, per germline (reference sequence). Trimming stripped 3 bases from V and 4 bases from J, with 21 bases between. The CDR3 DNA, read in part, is TGTGCCAGTAGTATGTTTAGGACAGCCCTCCGGCGCTATGGC. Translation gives CASSMFRTALRRYG. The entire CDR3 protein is CASSMFRTALRRYGYTF.

CDR3 bases read: TGTGCCAGCAGCTTAGCAGGGGGCGGAAAGTTCTATGGC. It specifies CASSLAGGGKFYG. The whole CDR3 sequence reads CASSLAGGGKFYGYTF. The chain carries TRBV7-2 and TRBJ1-2; 7 bases fit TRBD1. The CDR3 end is not reached by the read, which stops 3 residues before it; the germline J gene fills it in. The V gene end was trimmed by 0 bases and the J gene end by 4 bases; junction bases not matched to a gene: 8. The germline V gene encodes CDR1 SGHTA and CDR2 FQGNSA. The CDR3 loop spans 16 amino acids.

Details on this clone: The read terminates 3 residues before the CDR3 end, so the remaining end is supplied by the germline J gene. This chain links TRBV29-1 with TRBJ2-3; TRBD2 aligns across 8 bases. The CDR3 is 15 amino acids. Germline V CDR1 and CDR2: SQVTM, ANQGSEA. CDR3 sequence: CSVEASGGLRETQYF. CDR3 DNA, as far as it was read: TGCAGCGTTGAGGCGAGCGGGGGCTTGCGGGAGACG.

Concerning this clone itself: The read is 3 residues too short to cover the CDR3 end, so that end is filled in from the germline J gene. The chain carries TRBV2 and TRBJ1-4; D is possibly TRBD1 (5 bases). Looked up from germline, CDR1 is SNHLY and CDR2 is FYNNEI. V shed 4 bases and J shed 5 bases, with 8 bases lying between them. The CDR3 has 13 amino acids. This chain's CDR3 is CASSADINEKLFF. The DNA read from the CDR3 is TGTGCCAGCAGTGCGGACATCAATGAAAAA.

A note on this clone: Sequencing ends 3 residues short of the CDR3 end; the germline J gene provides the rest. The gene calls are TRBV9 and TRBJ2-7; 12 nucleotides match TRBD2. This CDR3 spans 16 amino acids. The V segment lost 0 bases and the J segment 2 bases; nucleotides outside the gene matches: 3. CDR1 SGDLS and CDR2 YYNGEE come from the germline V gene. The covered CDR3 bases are TGTGCCAGCAGCGTAGGGCTAGCGGGAGGGGCCTACGAG. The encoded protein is CASSVGLAGGAYE. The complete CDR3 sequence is CASSVGLAGGAYEQYF.

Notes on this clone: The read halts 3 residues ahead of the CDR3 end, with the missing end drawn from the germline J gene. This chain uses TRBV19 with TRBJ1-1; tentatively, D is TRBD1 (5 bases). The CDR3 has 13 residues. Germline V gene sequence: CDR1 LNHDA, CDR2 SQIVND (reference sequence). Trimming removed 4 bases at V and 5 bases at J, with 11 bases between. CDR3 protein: CASSTSGGTEAFF. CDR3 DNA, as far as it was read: TGTGCCAGTAGTACTTCCGGGGGGACTGAA. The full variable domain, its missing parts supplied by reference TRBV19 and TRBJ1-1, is DGGITQSPKYLFRKEGQNVTLSCEQNLNHDAMYWYRQDPGQGLRLIYYSQIVNDFQKGDIAEGYSVSREKKESFPLTVTSAQKNPTAFYLCASSTSGGTEAFFGQGTRLTVV.

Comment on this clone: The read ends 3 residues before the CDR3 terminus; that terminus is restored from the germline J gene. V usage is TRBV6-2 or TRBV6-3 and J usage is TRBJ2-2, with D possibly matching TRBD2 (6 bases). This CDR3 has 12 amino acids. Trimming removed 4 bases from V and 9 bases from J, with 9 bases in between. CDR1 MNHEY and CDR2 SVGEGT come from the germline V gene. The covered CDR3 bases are TGTGCCAGCAGTTCGGGGACTCGGGAG. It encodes CASSSGTRE. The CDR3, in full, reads CASSSGTRELFF.

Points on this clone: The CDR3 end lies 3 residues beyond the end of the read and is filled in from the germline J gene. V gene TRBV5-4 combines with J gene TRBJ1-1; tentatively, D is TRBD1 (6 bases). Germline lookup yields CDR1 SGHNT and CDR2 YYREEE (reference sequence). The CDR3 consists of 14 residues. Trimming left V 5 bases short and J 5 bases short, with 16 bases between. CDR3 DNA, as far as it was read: TGTGCCAGCAGATCCGTACAGGGAGGGACTGAA. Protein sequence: CASRSVQGGTE. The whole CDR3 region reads CASRSVQGGTEAFF.

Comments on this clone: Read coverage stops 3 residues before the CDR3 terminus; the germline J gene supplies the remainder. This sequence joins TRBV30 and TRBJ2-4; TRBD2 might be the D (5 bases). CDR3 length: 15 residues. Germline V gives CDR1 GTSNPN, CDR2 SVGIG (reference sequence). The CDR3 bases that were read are TGTGCCTGGCCATTAATTCGGGCGGACTCCTATGGT. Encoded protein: CAWPLIRADSYG. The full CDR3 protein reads CAWPLIRADSYGQYF.

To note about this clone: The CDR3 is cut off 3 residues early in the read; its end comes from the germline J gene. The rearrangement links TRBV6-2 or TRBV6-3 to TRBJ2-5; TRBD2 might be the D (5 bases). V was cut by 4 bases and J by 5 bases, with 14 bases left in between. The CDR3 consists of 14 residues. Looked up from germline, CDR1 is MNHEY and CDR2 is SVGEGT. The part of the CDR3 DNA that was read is TGTGCCAGCAGTTTATGGACTGTGCCGGAGACC. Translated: CASSLWTVPET. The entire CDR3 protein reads CASSLWTVPETQYF.

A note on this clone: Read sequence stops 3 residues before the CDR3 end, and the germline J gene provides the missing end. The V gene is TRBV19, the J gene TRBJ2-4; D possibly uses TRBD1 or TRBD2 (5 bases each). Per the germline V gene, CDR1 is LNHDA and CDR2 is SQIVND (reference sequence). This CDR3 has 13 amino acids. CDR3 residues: CASSKGSERGQYF. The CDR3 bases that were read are TGTGCCAGTAGTAAGGGATCGGAGAGGGGT.

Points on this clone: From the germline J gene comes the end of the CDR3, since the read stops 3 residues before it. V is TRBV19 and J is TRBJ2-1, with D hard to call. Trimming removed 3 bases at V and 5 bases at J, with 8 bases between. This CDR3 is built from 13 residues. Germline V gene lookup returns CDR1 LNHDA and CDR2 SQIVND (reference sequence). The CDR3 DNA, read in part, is TGTGCCAGTAGTATGTCTCTAAACAATGAG. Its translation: CASSMSLNNE. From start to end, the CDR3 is CASSMSLNNEQFF.

The covered CDR3 bases are TGTGCCACCAGCAGAGTGGCAGGTGAAGAG. Amino acids: CATSRVAGEE. The whole CDR3 reads CATSRVAGEEAFF. The chain joins TRBV15 to TRBJ1-1; the D is unclear. From the germline J gene comes the end of the CDR3, since the read stops 3 residues before it. Germline V gives CDR1 LNHNV, CDR2 YYDKDF (reference sequence). CDR3 length: 13 residues.

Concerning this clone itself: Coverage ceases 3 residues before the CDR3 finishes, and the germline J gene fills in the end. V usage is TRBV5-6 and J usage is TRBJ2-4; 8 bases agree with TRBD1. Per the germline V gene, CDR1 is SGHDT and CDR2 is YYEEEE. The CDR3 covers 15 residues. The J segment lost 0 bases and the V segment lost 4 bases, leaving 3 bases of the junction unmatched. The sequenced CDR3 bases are TGTGCCAGCAGCCCGACAGGGGTAGCCAAAAACATT. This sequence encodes CASSPTGVAKNI. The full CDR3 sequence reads CASSPTGVAKNIQYF.

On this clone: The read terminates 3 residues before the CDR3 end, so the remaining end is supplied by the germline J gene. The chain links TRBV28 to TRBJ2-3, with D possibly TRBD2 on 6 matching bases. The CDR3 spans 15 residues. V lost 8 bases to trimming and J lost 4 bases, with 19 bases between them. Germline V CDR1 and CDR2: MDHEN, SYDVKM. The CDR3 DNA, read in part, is TGTGCCAGCGGGAGGAATCAGGGAAGCGCAGATACG. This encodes CASGRNQGSADT. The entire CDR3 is CASGRNQGSADTQYF. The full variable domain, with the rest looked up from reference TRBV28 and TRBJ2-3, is DVKVTQSSRYLVKRTGEKVFLECVQDMDHENMFWYRQDPGLGLRLIYFSYDVKMKEKGDIPEGYSVSREKKERFSLILESASTNQTSMYLCASGRNQGSADTQYFGPGTRLTVL.

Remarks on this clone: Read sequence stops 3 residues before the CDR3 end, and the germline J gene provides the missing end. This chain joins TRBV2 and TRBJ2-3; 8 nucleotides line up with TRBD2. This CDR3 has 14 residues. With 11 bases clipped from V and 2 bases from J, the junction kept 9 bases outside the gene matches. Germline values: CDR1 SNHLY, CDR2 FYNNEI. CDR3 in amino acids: CASQLADYTDTQYF. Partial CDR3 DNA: TGTGCCTCACAACTAGCGGACTACACAGATACG. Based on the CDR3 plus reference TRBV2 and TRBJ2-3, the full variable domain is EPEVTQTPSHQVTQMGQEVILRCVPISNHLYFYWYRQILGQKVEFLVSFYNNEISEKSEIFDDQFSVERPDGSNFTLKIRSTKLEDSAMYFCASQLADYTDTQYFGPGTRLTVL.

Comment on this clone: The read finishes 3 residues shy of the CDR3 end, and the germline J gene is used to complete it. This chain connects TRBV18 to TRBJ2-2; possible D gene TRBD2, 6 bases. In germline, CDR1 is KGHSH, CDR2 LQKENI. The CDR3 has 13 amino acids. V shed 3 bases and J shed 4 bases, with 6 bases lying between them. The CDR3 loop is CASSPSGTGELFF. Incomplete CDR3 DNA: TGTGCCAGCTCACCTAGCGGCACCGGGGAG.

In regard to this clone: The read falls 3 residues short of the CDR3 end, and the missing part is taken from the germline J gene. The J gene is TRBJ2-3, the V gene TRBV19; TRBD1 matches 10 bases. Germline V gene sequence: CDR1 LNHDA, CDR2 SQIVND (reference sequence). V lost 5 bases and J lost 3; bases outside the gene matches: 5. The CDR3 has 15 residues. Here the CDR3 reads CASSLGTGATDTQYF. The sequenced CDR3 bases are TGTGCCAGTAGTCTCGGGACAGGGGCTACAGATACG.

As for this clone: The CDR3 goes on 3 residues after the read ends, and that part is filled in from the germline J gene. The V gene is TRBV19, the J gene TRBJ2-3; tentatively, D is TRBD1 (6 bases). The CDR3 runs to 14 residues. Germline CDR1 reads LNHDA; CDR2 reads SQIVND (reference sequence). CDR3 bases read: TGTGCCAGTAGTATTCAGGGGATTCAGGAGACG. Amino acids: CASSIQGIQET. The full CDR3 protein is CASSIQGIQETQYF.

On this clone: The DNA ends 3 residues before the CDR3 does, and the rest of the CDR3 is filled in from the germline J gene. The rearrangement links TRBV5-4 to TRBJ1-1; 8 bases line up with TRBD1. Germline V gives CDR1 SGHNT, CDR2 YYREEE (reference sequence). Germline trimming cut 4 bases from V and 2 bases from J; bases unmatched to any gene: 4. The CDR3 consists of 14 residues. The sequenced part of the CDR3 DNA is TGTGCCAGCAGCCGGGGACAGGATAACACTGAA. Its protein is CASSRGQDNTE. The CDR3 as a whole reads CASSRGQDNTEAFF.

The part of the CDR3 DNA that was read is TGTGCCAGTAGTACGGACAGGGGGAGACTCTATGGC. Encoded protein: CASSTDRGRLYG. The whole CDR3 is CASSTDRGRLYGYTF. The chain links TRBV19 to TRBJ1-2, with TRBD1 matching 10 bases. The CDR3 end lies 3 residues beyond the end of the read and is filled in from the germline J gene. The CDR3 has 15 residues. Trimming at V came to 4 bases and at J to 4 bases, leaving 6 bases not matched to a gene. In germline, CDR1 is LNHDA, CDR2 SQIVND (reference sequence).

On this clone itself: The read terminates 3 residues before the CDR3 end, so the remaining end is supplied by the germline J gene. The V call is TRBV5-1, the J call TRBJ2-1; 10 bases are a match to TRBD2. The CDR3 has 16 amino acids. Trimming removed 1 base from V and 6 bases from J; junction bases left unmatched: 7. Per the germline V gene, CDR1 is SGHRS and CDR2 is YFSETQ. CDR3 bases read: TGCGCCAGCAGCTTGTCCCCTAGCGGGAGCACCAATGAG. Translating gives CASSLSPSGSTNE. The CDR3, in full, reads CASSLSPSGSTNEQFF.

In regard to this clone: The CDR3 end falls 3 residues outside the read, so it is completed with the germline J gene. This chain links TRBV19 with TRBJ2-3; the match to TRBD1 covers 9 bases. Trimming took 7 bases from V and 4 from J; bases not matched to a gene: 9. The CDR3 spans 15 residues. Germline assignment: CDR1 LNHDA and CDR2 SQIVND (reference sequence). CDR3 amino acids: CASKGTGSPPDTQYF. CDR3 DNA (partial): TGTGCCAGTAAGGGGACAGGGTCGCCCCCAGATACG. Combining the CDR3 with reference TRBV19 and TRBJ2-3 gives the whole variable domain DGGITQSPKYLFRKEGQNVTLSCEQNLNHDAMYWYRQDPGQGLRLIYYSQIVNDFQKGDIAEGYSVSREKKESFPLTVTSAQKNPTAFYLCASKGTGSPPDTQYFGPGTRLTVL.